The entry that follows covers one TCR beta chain sequence. Antigen: not known. The source of the sample is a study of cytomegalovirus exposure and HLA in healthy donors. Study observations and caveats: Association of a missense DCLRE1C variant with TCR beta V- and J-gene trimming was reported in a later analysis. The classifier, whose performance was assessed in both the original and validation cohorts, reportedly diagnosed cytomegalovirus status with high specificity and sensitivity.

Germline assignment: CDR1 MNHEY and CDR2 SMNVEV (reference sequence). The CDR3 consists of 15 residues. With V trimmed by 6 bases and J by 0 bases, 5 bases remained unmatched. The PCR employed 60 Vbeta primers together with 13 Jbeta primers. Sequenced by immunoSEQ multiplex PCR; TCRdb stores in-frame clones only, minus some. Here the sample spans around 140,000 clones, approximately 77% being singletons. The J gene is TRBJ2-7, the V gene TRBV27, with 10 bases identical to TRBD1. This TCR derives from a woman between 55 and 75 years old in good health and CMV-seronegative. The sequencing sample was made of PBMCs. CDR3: CASRPRDRGSYEQYF. In DNA, the CDR3 is TGTGCCAGCAGGCCCCGGGACAGGGGCTCCTACGAGCAGTACTTC.